The clone carrying this TCR beta chain was observed many times. Its antigen is still unknown. This specimen belongs to a study of T cells in Graves' hyperthyroidism and ophthalmopathy. Amplification targeted TCR beta CDR3 regions from RNA transcripts. HTBI primers were used for first-round RT-PCR of the TCR CDR3. TCRdb recomputed calls from the multiplex PCR reads with MiXCR, one row per CDR3 protein. Of around 600,000 distinct CDR3 sequences listed, 15% to 18% are singletons. Study findings and constraints: Ophthalmopathy, which appeared later, was predicted by the model a median about 6 months before onset.

The CDR3 loop spans 12 amino acids. Germline V CDR1 and CDR2: MNHNS, SASEGT. The germline V and J ends were trimmed by 1 base and 9 bases, with 10 bases remaining between them. The sequence derives from a woman aged 30 to 39 with Graves' hyperthyroidism. The chain uses TRBV6-1 and TRBJ2-7; D perhaps matches TRBD2 (5 bases). Sequencing was carried out using blood. CDR3 in DNA: TGTGCCAGCAGTGAAGAGGATCGGGGGCAGTACTTC. Protein: CASSEEDRGQYF.